The present T cell receptor beta chain was sequenced within a study of blood T cell repertoires in COVID-19. The overall study: Specimens from acute and convalescent COVID-19 originated in the United States, Italy and Spain. T cells, B-cell-depleted T cells, or PBMCs provided the cDNA or gDNA that served as material.

J gave up 2 bases and V 1 base, and 4 bases lay outside the gene matches. The CDR3 is made up of 15 amino acids. Germline CDR1 LGHNA, CDR2 YNFKEQ. Produced via immunoSEQ multiplex PCR; TCRdb's table is partial and in-frame only. Here the sample spans about 160,000 clones, more than 75% being singletons. The sequenced material came from PBMCs or T cells enriched from blood (not recorded which). This TCR came from a woman between 50 and 59 years old who had recovered from COVID-19. The rearrangement links TRBV4-2 to TRBJ2-7; 8 bases match TRBD2. The CDR3 loop is CASSQVPGGAYEQYF. CDR3 bases: TGTGCCAGCAGCCAAGTCCCGGGGGGGGCCTACGAGCAGTACTTC.